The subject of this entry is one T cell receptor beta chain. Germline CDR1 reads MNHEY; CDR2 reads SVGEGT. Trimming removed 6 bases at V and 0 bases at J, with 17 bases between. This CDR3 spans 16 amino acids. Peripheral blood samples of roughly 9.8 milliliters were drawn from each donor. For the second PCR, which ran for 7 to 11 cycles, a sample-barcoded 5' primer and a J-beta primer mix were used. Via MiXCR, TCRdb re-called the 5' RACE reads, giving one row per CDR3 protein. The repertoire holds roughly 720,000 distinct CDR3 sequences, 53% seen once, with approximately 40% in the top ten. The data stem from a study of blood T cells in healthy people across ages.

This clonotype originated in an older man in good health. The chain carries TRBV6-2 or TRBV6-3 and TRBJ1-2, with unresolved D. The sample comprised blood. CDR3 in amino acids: CASSPLGAGSNYGYTF. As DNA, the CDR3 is TGTGCCAGCAGCCCCCTCGGCGCGGGGTCTAACTATGGCTACACCTTC.